This TCR beta chain was observed in a study of T cell responses to AZD1222 COVID-19 vaccine. Notes on the study in general: There were repertoire samples only from the period after the peak T cell response.

Method: immunoSEQ multiplex PCR; TCRdb's copy keeps in-frame clones and lacks some. This sample has around 150,000 clones, with 70% to 90% found just once. The analysis combined second doses at about 4 or about 12 weeks. Note on this clone: Its specificity is unknown.

The sample consisted of peripheral blood, taken 28 days after the second AZD1222 dose. The sequence was obtained from an adult who received the AZD1222 COVID-19 vaccine.

Here the CDR3 reads CASSLWAAGYTF. In DNA form, the CDR3 reads TGTGCCAGCAGTTTATGGGCCGCTGGCTACACCTTC. This chain joins TRBV12-3 or TRBV12-4 and TRBJ1-2, with D unclear. Deletions cut 2 bases from V and 7 bases from J, with 8 bases between. The CDR3 length is 12 residues.